Included here is one T cell receptor beta chain sequence, with context. Primers for the PCR totalled 60 Vbeta and 13 Jbeta. Clones were read by immunoSEQ multiplex PCR, and TCRdb kept only the in-frame ones, dropping some. This sample lists 150,000 to 200,000 clones; its ten largest clones have around 1.4%. The record originates from a study of cytomegalovirus exposure and HLA in healthy donors. V was clipped by 3 bases and J by 5 bases; unmatched bases: 4. Germline V CDR1 and CDR2: SGHTA, FQGTGA. This CDR3 spans 14 amino acids. The chain is built from TRBV7-3 and TRBJ2-1; 7 nucleotides align to TRBD2. The sequence was collected from a woman aged 60-70 years in good health and CMV-seronegative. Sequencing was carried out using PBMCs. The CDR3 spells CASSFGGSNNEQFF. CDR3 DNA sequence: TGTGCCAGCAGCTTCGGCGGGAGTAACAATGAGCAGTTCTTC.